The clone carrying this T cell receptor beta chain was detected only once. This specimen comes from a study of blood T cell repertoires in COVID-19. On the study more broadly: From T cells, B-cell-depleted T cells, or PBMCs came the material, which was cDNA or gDNA.

As processed by the authors: For nucleated cells, counts were estimated from reference gene primer amplification. TCRdb keeps only in-frame clones here, not all; method: immunoSEQ multiplex PCR. Clone size and the V and J calls come from that table; the DNA yielded D and trimming. This sample yields about 120,000 clones, of which about 85% are seen a single time; 9.5% to 13% belongs to the top ten. Trimming cost V 2 bases and J 4 bases, with 8 bases left between them. This CDR3 has 13 residues. Germline loops: CDR1 SGHNT, CDR2 YENEEA. The sequenced material came from peripheral blood. The clonotype comes from a man at least 80 years old with acute or convalescent COVID-19. The chain recombines TRBV11-3 with TRBJ1-1, with TRBD1 as a possible D gene (5 bases). CDR3 protein: CASSLRGATEAFF. The CDR3 nucleotides read TGTGCCAGCAGCTTACGTGGGGCCACTGAAGCTTTCTTT.